This T cell receptor beta chain derives from a study of T-cell memory formation after mild COVID-19 (dated by TCRdb to the early 2020s). In the study overall: TCR sequence clusters from the two donors were found to be largely donor specific. In two donors, T-cell clones that expanded and contracted after mild COVID-19 were followed by sequencing TCRalpha and TCRbeta repertoires longitudinally. Two young, previously healthy adult volunteers, one female and one male, were included in the cohort.

For sequencing, an Illumina NovaSeq 6000 was employed. TCRalpha and TCRbeta cDNA libraries were built by 5'RACE with constant-segment primers, adding sample barcodes and unique molecular identifiers. Trizol reagent was used to extract RNA from every sample. The libraries were amplified in two PCR steps, and the second step added a second sample barcode and Illumina TruSeq adapters. Sequencing of the libraries was done on an Illumina NovaSeq, producing 2 x 150 bp paired-end reads. The authors' pipeline ran thus. Demultiplexing of reads and collapsing into UMI-guided consensus sequences were performed with migec v1.2.7. Using mixcr v2.1.11, the UMI consensuses were aligned to TRA and TRB V and J templates and assembled into clonotypes. Clonotypes were classified as expanded or contracted when called significant by both edgeR and NoisET, with noise models trained on biological replicates. For edgeR calls, the cutoffs were a false discovery rate-adjusted p below 0.01 and a log2 fold-change threshold of 1. As an exploratory analysis of dynamics, max-normalized trajectories of the 1000 most abundant clonotypes were examined with PCA combined with hierarchical clustering. Separately sequenced CD4+ and CD8+ repertoires were used to assign the CD4 or CD8 phenotype of responding clones. TCRdb trimmed public reads at Q25 via fastp, called clones via MiXCR and kept in-frame beta chains. Here each entry gathers all rows of one CDR3 protein and keeps the most common genes and DNA. The V and J calls, along with clone size, are taken from TCRdb and not from the paper's own processing. In all, the sample holds a few hundred thousand distinct CDR3 sequences, and approximately 21% of those were seen once. The leading ten clones occupy approximately 8.4% of the sample.

On the study overall, not on this receptor specifically: From day 15 to 85, contracting clones showed balanced CD4/CD8 phenotypes, whereas a second wave of clones that expanded from day 15 to 37 leaned towards CD4+. Contracting CD4+ clones were located mainly in the CM and EM memory subsets, whereas CD8+ clones were found to be enriched in EMRA. The study covered only a couple of mild cases, and larger cohorts including severe cases with pre-infection samples were considered necessary. The second-wave clones that peaked on day 37 were not confirmed to be SARS-CoV-2 specific. Some responding clones were detected in pre-infection memory, suggesting pre-existing cross-reactive memory T cells joined the SARS-CoV-2 response.

The CDR3 starts with the cysteine, ends with the phenylalanine, and has 15 residues. The CDR3 DNA has 45 bases and is translated from base 1. CDR1 DFQATT and CDR2 SNEGSKA are derived from the germline V gene (reference sequence). V gives up 0 bases and J gives up 4 bases, and the segment between their germline ends measures 14 bases. Ficoll-Paque density gradient centrifugation was used to isolate PBMCs. This clonotype appeared a few times. This receptor's antigen is unknown. Per-nucleotide qualities are absent, and no much larger clonotype sits a single base away. The sequence derives from an adult woman who had mild COVID-19 (a few samples of this study predate the infection). The sample titles of this study are shuffled in the database, so cell type and time point are left out; the donor was told from shared clones. The sequenced sample was PBMCs or a T cell subset sorted from them (not recorded which). The chain is encoded by TRBV20-1 joined to TRBJ2-3; a confident D gene designation cannot be given. The DNA sequence is TGCAGTGCTAGAGAAGGGCAGTTCGTGGCAGATACGCAGTATTTT. Its translation is CSAREGQFVADTQYF.